The clone carrying this T cell receptor beta chain was observed a handful of times. Its antigen is not known. This specimen comes from a study of T cell repertoires in cytomegalovirus infection. Study-wide context: Both recently identified HLA-C-restricted and well-studied HLA-B-restricted CMV epitopes were used in the study. Public signatures in TCR beta pointed to CMV infection and matching HLA type.

CDR1 and CDR2 (germline): MDHEN, SYDVKM. V was pared by 8 bases and J by 3 bases, with 10 bases between. This CDR3 has 12 amino acids. TCRdb ran MiXCR on the reads and lists one entry per CDR3 protein. The data show 550,000 to 850,000 distinct CDR3 sequences, with roughly 30% seen just once and around a sixth held by the top ten. The specimen was cultured PBMCs, collected from culture after CMV antigen stimulation. This sequence joins TRBV28 and TRBJ1-1; D ambiguous. This sequence originates from a human donor in good health (CMV status not recorded). Some clones in this sample may be carry-over from other donors' samples. The CDR3 nucleotides read TGTGCCAGCGGCGGCATGGACACTGAAGCTTTCTTT. It translates to CASGGMDTEAFF.